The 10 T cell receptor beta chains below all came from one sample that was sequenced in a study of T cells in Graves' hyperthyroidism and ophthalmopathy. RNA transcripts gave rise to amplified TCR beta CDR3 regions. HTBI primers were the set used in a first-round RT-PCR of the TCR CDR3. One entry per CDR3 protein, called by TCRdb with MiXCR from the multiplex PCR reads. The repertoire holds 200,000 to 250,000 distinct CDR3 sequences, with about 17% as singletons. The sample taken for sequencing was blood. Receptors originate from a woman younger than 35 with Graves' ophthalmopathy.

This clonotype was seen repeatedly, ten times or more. The CDR3 bases are TGTGCCAGCAGTTTAGGGACGGGATCCTATGGCTACACCTTC. It yields the protein CASSLGTGSYGYTF. The chain couples TRBV28 to TRBJ1-2; a possible D gene is TRBD1 (5 bases). The CDR3 extends over 14 amino acids. Germline CDR1 reads MDHEN; CDR2 reads SYDVKM. V dropped 2 bases and J dropped 4 bases, with 11 bases sitting between them.

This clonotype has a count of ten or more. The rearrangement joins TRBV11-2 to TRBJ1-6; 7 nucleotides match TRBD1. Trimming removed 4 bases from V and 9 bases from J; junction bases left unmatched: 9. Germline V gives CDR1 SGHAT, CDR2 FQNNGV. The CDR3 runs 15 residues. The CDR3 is CASSSGDRVGSPLHF. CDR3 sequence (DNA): TGTGCCAGCAGCTCGGGAGACAGGGTGGGTTCACCCCTCCACTTT.

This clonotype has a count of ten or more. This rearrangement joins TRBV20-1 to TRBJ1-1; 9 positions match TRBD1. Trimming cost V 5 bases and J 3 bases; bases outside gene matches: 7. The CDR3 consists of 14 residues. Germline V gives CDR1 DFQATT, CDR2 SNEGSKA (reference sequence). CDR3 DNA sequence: TGCAGTGCTGAAGGGACAGGGTGGGACACTGAAGCTTTCTTT. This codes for CSAEGTGWDTEAFF.

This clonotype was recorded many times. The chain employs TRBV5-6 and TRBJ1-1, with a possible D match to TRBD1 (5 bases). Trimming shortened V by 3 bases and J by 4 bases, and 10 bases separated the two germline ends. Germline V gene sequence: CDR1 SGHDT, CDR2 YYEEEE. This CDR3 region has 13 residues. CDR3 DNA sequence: TGTGCCAGCAGCTCCAGGGTTGGCACTGAAGCTTTCTTT. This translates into CASSSRVGTEAFF.

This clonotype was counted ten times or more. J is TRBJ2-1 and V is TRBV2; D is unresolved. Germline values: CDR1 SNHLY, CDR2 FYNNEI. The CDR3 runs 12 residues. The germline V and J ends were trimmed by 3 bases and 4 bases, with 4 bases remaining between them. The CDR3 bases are TGTGCCAGCAGTGATGGGTACAATGAGCAGTTCTTC. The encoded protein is CASSDGYNEQFF.

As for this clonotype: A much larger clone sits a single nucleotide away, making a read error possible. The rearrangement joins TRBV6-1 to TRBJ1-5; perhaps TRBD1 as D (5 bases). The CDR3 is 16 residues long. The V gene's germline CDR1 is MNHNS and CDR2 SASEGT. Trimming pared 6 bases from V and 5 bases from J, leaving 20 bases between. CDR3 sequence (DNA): TGTGCCAGCAGCCCTCCTCGGGGGAGGGAGGATCAGCCCCAGCATTTT. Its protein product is CASSPPRGREDQPQHF.

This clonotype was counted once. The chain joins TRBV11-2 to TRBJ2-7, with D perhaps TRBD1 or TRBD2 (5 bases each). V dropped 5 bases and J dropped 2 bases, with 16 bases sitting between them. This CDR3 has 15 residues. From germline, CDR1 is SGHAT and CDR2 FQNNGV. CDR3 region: CASSQRGRATYEQYF. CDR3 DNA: TGTGCCAGCAGCCAGAGGGGCAGGGCCACCTACGAGCAGTACTTC.

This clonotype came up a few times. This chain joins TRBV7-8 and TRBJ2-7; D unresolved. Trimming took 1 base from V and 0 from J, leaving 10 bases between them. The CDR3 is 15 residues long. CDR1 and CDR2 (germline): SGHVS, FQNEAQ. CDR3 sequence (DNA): TGTGCCAGCAGCTTAGGAGGAGAGAGCTCCTACGAGCAGTACTTC. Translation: CASSLGGESSYEQYF.

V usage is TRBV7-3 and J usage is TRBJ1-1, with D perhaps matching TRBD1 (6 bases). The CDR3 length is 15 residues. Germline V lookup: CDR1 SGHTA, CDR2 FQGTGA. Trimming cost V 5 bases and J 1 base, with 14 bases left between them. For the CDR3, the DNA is TGTGCCAGCAGCGCGAACGGGGGGCCGAACACTGAAGCTTTCTTT. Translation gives CASSANGGPNTEAFF.

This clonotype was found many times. The CDR3, as DNA: TGTGCCACCAGTGACCCTAGCGGGAGCTCCTACGAGCAGTACTTC. Encoded protein: CATSDPSGSSYEQYF. V and J are TRBV24-1 and TRBJ2-7; TRBD2 matches 10 bases. The CDR3 sequence is 15 residues long. Germline lookup yields CDR1 KGHDR and CDR2 SFDVKD. The trim removed 4 bases at V and 0 bases at J, leaving 2 bases unmatched.